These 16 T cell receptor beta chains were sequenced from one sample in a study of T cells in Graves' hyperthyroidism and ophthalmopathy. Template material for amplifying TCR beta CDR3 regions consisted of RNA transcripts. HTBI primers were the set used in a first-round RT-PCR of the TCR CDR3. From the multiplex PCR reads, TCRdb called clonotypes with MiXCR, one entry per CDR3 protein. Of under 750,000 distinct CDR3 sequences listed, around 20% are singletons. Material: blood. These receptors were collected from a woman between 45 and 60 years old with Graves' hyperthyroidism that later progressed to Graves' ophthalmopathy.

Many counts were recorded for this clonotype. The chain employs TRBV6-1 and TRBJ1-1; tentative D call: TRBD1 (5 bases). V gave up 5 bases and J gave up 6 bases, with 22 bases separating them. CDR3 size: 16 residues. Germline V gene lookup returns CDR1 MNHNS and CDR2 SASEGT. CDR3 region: CASSRPSGQGGAEAFF. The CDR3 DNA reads TGTGCCAGCAGTCGCCCTTCAGGCCAGGGCGGGGCTGAAGCTTTCTTT.

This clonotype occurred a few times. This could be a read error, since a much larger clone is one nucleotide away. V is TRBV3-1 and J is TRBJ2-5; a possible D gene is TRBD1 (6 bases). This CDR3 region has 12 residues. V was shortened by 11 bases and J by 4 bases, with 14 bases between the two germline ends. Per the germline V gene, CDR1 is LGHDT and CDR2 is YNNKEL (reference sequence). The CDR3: CAGNRAGETQYF. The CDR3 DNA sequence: TGTGCCGGCAACAGGGCTGGAGAGACCCAGTACTTC.

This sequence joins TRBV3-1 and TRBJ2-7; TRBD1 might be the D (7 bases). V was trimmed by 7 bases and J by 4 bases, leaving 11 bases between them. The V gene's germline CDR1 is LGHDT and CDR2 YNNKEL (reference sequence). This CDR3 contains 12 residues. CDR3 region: CASTQGGYEQYF. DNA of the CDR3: TGTGCCAGCACCCAGGGGGGATACGAGCAGTACTTC.

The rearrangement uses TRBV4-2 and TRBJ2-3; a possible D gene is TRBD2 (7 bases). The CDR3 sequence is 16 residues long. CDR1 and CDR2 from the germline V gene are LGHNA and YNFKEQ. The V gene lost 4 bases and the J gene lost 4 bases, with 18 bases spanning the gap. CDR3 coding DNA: TGTGCCAGCAGCCCCATCGAGGGGGGGGGCCCAGATACGCAGTATTTT. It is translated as CASSPIEGGGPDTQYF.

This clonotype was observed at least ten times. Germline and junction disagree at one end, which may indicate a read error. CDR3 protein: CASSQGGGYTF. The CDR3, as DNA: TGTGCCAGCAGTCAAGGGGGTGGCTACACCTTC. The V and J genes are TRBV3-1 and TRBJ1-2; D perhaps matches TRBD1 (6 bases). CDR1 is LGHDT and CDR2 is YNNKEL in the germline V gene (reference sequence). The length of the CDR3 is 11 residues.

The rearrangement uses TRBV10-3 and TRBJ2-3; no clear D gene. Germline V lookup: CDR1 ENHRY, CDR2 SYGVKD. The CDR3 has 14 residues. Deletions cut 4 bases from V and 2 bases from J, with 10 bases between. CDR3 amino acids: CAISVGGDTDTQYF. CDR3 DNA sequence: TGTGCCATCAGTGTCGGCGGAGACACAGATACGCAGTATTTT.

CDR3 sequence: CSAPEQLNTEAFF. DNA of the CDR3: TGCAGTGCTCCCGAACAGTTGAACACTGAAGCTTTCTTT. The chain combines TRBV20-1 with TRBJ1-1; D call uncertain. Germline V gene lookup returns CDR1 DFQATT and CDR2 SNEGSKA (reference sequence). This CDR3 is built from 13 residues. The V end was cut by 5 bases, the J end by 0 bases, with 10 bases between.

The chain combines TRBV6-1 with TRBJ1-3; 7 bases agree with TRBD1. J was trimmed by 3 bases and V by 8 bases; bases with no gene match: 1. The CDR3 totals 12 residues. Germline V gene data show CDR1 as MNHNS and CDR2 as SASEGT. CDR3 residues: CASGTDGNTIYF. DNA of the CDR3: TGTGCCAGCGGGACAGATGGAAACACCATATATTTT.

The DNA for the CDR3 is TGTGCCAGCAGTTACGACGGAGCAACTAATGAAAAACTGTTTTTT. Translated: CASSYDGATNEKLFF. The J gene is TRBJ1-4, the V gene TRBV6-9; no reliable D call. The CDR3 totals 15 residues. The germline CDR1 and CDR2 sequences are MNHGY and SVAAGI. The V gene lost 3 bases and the J gene lost 0 bases, with 8 bases spanning the gap.

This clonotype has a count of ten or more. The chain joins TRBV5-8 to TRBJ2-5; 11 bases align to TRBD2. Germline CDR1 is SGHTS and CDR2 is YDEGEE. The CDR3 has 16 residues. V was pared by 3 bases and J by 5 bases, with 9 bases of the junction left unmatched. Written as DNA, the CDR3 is TGTGCCAGCAGCTCCACCGGGACTAGCGGTCGCGAGACCCAGTACTTC. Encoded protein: CASSSTGTSGRETQYF.

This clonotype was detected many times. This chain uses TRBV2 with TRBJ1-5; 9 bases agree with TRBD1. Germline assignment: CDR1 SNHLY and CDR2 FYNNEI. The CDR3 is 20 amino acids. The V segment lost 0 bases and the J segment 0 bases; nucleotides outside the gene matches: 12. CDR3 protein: CASSEALRGTGPYSNQPQHF. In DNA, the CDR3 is TGTGCCAGCAGTGAAGCGCTTCGTGGGACAGGGCCCTATAGCAATCAGCCCCAGCATTTT.

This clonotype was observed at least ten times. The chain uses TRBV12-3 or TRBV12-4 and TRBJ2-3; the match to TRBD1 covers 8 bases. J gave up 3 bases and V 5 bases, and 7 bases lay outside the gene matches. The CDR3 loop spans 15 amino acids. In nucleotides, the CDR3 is TGTGCCAGCAGTCCAAGGACAGGGATGACAGATACGCAGTATTTT. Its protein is CASSPRTGMTDTQYF.

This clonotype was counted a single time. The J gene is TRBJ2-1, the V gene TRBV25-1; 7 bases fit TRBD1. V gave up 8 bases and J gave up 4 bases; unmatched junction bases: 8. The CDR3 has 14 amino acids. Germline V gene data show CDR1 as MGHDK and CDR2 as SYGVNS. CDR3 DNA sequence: TGTGCCAGCGGGGCCGGGACAGCTTACAATGAGCAGTTCTTC. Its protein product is CASGAGTAYNEQFF.

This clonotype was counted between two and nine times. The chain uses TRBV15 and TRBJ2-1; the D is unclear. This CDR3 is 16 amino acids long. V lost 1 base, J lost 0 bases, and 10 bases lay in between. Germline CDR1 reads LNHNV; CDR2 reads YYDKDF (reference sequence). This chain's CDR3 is CATSRVSSLSYNEQFF. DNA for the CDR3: TGTGCCACCAGCAGAGTTTCTTCCCTCTCCTACAATGAGCAGTTCTTC. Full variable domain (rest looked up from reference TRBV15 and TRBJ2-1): DAMVIQNPRYQVTQFGKPVTLSCSQTLNHNVMYWYQQKSSQAPKLLFHYYDKDFNNEADTPDNFQSRRPNTSFCFLDIRSPGLGDTAMYLCATSRVSSLSYNEQFFGPGTRLTVL.

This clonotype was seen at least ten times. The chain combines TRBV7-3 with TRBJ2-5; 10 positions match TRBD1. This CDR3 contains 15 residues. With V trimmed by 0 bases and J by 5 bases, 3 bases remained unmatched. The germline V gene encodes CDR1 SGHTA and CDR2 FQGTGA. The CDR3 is CASSLTTGGSETQYF. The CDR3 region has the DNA TGTGCCAGCAGCTTAACGACAGGGGGCTCGGAGACCCAGTACTTC.

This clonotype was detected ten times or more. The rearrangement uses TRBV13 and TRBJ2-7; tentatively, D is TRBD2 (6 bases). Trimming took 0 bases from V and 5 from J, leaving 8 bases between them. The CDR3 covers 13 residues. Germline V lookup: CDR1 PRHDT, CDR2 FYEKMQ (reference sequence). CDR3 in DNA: TGTGCCAGCAGCTTAGGAAGCGGGCACGAGCAGTACTTC. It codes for CASSLGSGHEQYF.